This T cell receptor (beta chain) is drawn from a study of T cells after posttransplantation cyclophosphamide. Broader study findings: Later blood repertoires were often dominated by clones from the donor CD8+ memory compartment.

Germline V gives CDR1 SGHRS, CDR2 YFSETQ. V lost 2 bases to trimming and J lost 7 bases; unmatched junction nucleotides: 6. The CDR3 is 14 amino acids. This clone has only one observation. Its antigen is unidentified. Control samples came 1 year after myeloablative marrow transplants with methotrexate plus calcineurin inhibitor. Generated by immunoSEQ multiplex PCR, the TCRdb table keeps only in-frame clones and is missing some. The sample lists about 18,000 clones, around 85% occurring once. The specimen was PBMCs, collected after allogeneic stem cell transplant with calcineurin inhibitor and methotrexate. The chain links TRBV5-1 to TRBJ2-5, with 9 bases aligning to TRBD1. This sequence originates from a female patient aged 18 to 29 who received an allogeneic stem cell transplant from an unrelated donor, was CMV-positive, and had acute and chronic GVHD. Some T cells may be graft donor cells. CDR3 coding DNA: TGCGCCAGCAGCTTAGGACAGGGGCTGGGGACCCAGTACTTC. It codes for CASSLGQGLGTQYF.